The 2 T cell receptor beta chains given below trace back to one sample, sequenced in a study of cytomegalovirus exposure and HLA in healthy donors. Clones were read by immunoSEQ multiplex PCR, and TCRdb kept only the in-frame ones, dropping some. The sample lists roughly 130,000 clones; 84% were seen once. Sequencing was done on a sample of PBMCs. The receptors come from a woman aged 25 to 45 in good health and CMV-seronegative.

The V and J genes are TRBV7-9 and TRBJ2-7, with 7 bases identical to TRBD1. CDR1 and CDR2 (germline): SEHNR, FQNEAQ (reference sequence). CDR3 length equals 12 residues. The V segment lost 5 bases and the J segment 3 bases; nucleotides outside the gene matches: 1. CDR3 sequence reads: CASSGTDYEQYF. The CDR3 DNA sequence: TGTGCCAGCAGCGGGACAGACTACGAGCAGTACTTC.

The CDR3 protein is CASSGGAAQETQYF. Here the CDR3 DNA reads TGTGCCAGCAGCGGGGGGGCGGCACAAGAGACCCAGTACTTC. The J gene is TRBJ2-5, the V gene TRBV5-4; D perhaps matches TRBD2 (7 bases). This CDR3 is built from 14 residues. With 4 bases removed from V and 2 bases from J, the gap between germline ends came to 12 bases. The germline gives CDR1 SGHNT, CDR2 YYREEE (reference sequence).